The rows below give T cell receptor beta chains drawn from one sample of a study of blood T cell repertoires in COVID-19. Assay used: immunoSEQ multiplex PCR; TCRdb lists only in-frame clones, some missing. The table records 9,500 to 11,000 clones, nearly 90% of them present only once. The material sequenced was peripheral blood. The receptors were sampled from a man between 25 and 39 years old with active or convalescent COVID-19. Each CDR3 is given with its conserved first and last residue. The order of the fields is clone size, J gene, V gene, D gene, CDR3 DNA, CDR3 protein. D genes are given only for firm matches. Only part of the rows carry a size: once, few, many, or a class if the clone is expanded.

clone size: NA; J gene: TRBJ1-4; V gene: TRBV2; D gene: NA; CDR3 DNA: TGTGCCAGCAGTGAAACGGGAGCAACTAATGAAAAACTGTTTTTT; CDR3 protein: CASSETGATNEKLFF
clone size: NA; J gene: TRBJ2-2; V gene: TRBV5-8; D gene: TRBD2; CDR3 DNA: TGTGCCAGCAGGGGAAAGCGGGGATACACCGGGGAGCTGTTTTTT; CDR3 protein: CASRGKRGYTGELFF
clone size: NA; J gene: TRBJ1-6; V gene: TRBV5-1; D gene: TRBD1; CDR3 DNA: TGCGCCAGCAGTCAAACCGACAGGGGATCCTATAATTCACCCCTCCACTTT; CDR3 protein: CASSQTDRGSYNSPLHF
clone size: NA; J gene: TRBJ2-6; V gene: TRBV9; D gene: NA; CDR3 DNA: TGTGCCAGCAGCCCTATGGACTACTTCTCTGGGGCCAACGTCCTGACTTTC; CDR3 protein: CASSPMDYFSGANVLTF
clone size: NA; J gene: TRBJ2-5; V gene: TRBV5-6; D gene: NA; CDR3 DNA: TGTGCCAGCAGCTTGGTTGGTAGAGCATTTGAGACCCAGTACTTC; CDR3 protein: CASSLVGRAFETQYF
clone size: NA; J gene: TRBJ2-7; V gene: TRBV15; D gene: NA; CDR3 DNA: TGTGCCACCAGCAGAGATAGATACGAGCAGTACTTC; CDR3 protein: CATSRDRYEQYF
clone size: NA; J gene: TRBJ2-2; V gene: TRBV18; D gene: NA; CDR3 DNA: TGTGCCAGCTCACCTCCTGACGGGGTTGTCACCGGGGAGCTGTTTTTT; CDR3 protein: CASSPPDGVVTGELFF
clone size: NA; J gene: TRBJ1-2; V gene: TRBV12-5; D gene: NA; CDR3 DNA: TGTGCTAGTGGTTTGAATCCCAGTAACTATGGCTACACCTTC; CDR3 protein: CASGLNPSNYGYTF
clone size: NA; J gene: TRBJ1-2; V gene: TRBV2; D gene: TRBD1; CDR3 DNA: TGTGCCGGGGGACAGGGAACTAACTATGGCTACACCTTC; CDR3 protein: CAGGQGTNYGYTF
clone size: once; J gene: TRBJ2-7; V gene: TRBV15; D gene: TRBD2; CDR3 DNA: TGTGCCACCCGGTGGGGGGGTTCATACGAGCAGTACTTC; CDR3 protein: CATRWGGSYEQYF
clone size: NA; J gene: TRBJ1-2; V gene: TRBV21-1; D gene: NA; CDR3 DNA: TGTGCCAGCAGCAACCGGTCGATCCTGGCGGTTGCTAACTATGGCTACACCTTC; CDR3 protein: CASSNRSILAVANYGYTF
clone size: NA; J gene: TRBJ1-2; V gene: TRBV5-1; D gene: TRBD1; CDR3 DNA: TGCGCCAGCAGCTTGGTTTCCCCGACAGGGGCGGATGGCTACACCTTC; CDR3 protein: CASSLVSPTGADGYTF
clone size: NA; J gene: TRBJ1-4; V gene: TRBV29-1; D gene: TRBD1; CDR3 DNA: TGCAGCGTTGAAGGAACAGGGGATAGTGAAAAACTGTTTTTT; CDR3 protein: CSVEGTGDSEKLFF
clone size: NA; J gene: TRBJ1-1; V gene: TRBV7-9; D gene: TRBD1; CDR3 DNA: TGTGCCAGCAGCAAGACAGGGGTCGAGGAAGCTTTCTTT; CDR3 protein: CASSKTGVEEAFF
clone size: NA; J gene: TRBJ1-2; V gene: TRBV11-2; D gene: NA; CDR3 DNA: TGTGCCAGCAGCTTGGCACGGGGTGTCGGCTATGGCTACACCTTC; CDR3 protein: CASSLARGVGYGYTF
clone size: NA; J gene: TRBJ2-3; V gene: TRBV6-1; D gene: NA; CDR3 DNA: TGTGCCAGCAGTGATTGGACAGACACAGATACGCAGTATTTT; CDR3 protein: CASSDWTDTDTQYF
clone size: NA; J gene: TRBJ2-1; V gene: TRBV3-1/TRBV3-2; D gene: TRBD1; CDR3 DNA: TGTGCCAGCAGCCAGCGGGACAGGGGGTCGAGTGAGCAGTTCTTC; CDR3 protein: CASSQRDRGSSEQFF
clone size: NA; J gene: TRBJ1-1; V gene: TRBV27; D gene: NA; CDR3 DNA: TGTGCCAGCAGTTTACAGGGCAGACATAGATCAGAAGCTTTCTTT; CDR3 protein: CASSLQGRHRSEAFF
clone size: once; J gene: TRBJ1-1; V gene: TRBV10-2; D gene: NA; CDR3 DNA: TGCGCCAGCAGGCATTCGACAGGTCGAATCACTGAAGCTTTCTTT; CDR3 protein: CASRHSTGRITEAFF
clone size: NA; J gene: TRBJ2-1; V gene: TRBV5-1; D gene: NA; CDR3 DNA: TGCGCCAGCAGCTTGTCAGGCGACAATGAGCAGTTCTTC; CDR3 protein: CASSLSGDNEQFF
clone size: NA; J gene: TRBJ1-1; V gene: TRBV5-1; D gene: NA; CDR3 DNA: TGCGCCAGCAGCTCCCTTAGCCCGACAGCGAACACTGAAGCTTTCTTT; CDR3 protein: CASSSLSPTANTEAFF
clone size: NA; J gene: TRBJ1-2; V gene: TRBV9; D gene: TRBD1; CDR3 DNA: TGTGCCAGCAGCGTAAGGGACAGTCTTAACTATGGCTACACCTTC; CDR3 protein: CASSVRDSLNYGYTF
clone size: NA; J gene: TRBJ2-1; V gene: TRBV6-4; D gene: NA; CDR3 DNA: TGTGCCAGCAGTGACAGTCTAGAAACCAATGAGCAGTTCTTC; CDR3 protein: CASSDSLETNEQFF
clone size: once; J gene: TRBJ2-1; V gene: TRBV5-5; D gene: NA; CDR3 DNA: TGTGCCAGCAGCCCCAACACGAACAATGAGCAGTTCTTC; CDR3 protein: CASSPNTNNEQFF
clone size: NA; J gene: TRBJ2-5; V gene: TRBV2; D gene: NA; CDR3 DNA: TGTGCCAGCAGTGTGAGGGGGACCCAAGAGACCCAGTACTTC; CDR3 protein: CASSVRGTQETQYF
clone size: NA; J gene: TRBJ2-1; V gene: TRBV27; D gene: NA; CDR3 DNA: TGTGCCAGCAGTTTATCCTATTACAATGAGCAGTTCTTC; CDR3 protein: CASSLSYYNEQFF